The 2 T cell receptor beta chains below all came from one sample that was sequenced in a study of identical twins. TCRdb reprocessed the 5' RACE reads with MiXCR, giving one entry per CDR3 protein. The sample holds more than 1.5 million distinct CDR3 sequences, 32% seen once. Sequenced: cord blood. The receptors derive from a newborn girl in good health.

This rearrangement joins TRBV7-2 to TRBJ2-1; possible D gene TRBD2, 6 bases. The V end was cut by 5 bases, the J end by 4 bases, with 15 bases between. Germline lookup yields CDR1 SGHTA and CDR2 FQGNSA. The CDR3 is made up of 15 amino acids. CDR3 coding DNA: TGTGCCAGCAGCGCAGACAGAGGAGGGTACAATGAGCAGTTCTTC. This codes for CASSADRGGYNEQFF.

The V gene is TRBV6-1, the J gene TRBJ1-2; D gene unclear. V gave up 0 bases and J gave up 4 bases, with 6 bases separating them. Germline CDR1 is MNHNS and CDR2 is SASEGT. The CDR3 is 13 amino acids. The CDR3 sequence: CASSEAIRYGYTF. As DNA, the CDR3 is TGTGCCAGCAGTGAAGCAATCCGCTATGGCTACACCTTC.